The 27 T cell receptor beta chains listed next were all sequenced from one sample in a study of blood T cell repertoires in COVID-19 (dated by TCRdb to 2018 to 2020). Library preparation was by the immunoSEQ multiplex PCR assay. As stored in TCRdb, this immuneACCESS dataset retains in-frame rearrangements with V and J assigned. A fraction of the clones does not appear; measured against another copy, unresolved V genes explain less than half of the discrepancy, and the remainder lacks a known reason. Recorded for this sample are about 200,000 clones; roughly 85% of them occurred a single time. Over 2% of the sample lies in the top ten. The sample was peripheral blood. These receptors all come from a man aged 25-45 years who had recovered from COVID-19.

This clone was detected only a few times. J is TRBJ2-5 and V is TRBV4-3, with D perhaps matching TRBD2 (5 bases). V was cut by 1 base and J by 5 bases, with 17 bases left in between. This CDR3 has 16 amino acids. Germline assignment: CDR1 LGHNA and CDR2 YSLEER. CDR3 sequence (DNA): TGCGCCAGCAGCCAAGCGGCGGGCAGCCCTGGGGAGACCCAGTACTTC. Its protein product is CASSQAAGSPGETQYF.

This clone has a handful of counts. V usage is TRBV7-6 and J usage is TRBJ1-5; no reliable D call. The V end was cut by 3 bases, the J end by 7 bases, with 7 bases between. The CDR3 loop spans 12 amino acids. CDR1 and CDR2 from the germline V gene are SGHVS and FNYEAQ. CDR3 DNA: TGTGCCAGCAGCTTGCCGGAGCAGCCCCAGCATTTT. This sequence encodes CASSLPEQPQHF.

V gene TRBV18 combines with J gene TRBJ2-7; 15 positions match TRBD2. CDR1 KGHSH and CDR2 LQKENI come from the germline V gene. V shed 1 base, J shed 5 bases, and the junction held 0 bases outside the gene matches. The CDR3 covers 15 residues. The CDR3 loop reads CASSPRTSGGDEQYF. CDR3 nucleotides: TGTGCCAGCTCACCACGGACTAGCGGGGGGGACGAGCAGTACTTC.

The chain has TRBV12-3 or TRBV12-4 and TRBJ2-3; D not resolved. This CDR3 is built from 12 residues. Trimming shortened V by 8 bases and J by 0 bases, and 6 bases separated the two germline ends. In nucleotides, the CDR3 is TGTGCCAGCTCTCAGAGCACAGATACGCAGTATTTT. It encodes CASSQSTDTQYF.

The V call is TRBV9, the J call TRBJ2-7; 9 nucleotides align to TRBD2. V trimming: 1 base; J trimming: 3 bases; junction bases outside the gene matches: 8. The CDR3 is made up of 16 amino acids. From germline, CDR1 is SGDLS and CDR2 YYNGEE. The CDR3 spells CASSVSSGLAFYEQYF. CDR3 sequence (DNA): TGTGCCAGCAGCGTAAGTTCCGGACTAGCGTTCTACGAGCAGTACTTC.

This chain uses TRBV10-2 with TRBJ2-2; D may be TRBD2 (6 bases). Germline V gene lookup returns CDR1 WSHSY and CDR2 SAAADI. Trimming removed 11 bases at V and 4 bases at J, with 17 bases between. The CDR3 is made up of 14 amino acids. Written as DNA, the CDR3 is TGCGCCGCCGCGGGGCAGGGCGGCACCGGGGAGCTGTTTTTT. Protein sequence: CAAAGQGGTGELFF.

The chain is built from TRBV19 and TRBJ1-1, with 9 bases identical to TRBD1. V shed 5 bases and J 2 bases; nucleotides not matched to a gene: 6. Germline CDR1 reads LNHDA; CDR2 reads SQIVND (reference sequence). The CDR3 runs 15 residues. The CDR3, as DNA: TGTGCCAGTAGTGTGACAGGGGGGGGAAACACTGAAGCTTTCTTT. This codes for CASSVTGGGNTEAFF.

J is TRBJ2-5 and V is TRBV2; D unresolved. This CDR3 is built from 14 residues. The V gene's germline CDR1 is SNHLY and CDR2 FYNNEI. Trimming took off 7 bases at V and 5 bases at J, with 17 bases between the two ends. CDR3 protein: CASNLAGRTETQYF. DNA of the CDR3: TGTGCCAGCAATTTGGCTGGGCGCACGGAGACCCAGTACTTC.

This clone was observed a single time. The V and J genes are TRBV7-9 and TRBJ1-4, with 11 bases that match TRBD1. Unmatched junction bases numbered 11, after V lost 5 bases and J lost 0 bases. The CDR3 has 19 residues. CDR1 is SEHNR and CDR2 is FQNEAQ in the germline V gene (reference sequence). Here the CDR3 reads CASSTLDRGPGTTNEKLFF. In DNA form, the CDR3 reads TGTGCCAGCAGCACTTTGGACAGGGGGCCGGGTACAACTAATGAAAAACTGTTTTTT. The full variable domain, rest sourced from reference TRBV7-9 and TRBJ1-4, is DTGVSQNPRHKITKRGQNVTFRCDPISEHNRLYWYRQTLGQGPEFLTYFQNEAQLEKSRLLSDRFSAERPKGSFSTLEIQRTEQGDSAMYLCASSTLDRGPGTTNEKLFFGSGTQLSVL.

The CDR3 spells CASSLEGGPQETQYF. CDR3 DNA: TGTGCCAGCAGCTTAGAGGGGGGACCGCAAGAGACCCAGTACTTC. The genes are TRBV11-2 and TRBJ2-5; maybe TRBD2 (6 bases). There are 15 residues in the CDR3. CDR1 is SGHAT, CDR2 FQNNGV, per germline. The V and J ends lost 0 bases and 2 bases respectively, with 10 bases between them.

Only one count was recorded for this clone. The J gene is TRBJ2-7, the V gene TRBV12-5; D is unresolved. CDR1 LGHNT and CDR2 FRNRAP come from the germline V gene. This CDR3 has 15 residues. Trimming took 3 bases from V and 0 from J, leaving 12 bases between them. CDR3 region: CASGFGVAPSYEQYF. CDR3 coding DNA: TGTGCTAGTGGTTTTGGAGTCGCACCCTCCTACGAGCAGTACTTC.

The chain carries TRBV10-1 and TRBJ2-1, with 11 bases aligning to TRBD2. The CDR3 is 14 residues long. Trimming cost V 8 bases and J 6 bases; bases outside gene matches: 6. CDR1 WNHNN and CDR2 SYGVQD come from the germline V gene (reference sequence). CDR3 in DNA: TGCGCCAGCGGTAGCGGGGGGGCCGGCAATGAGCAGTTCTTC. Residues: CASGSGGAGNEQFF.

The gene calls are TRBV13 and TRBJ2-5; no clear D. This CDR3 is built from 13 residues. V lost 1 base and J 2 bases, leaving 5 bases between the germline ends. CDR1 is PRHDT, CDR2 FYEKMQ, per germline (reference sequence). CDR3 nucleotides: TGTGCCAGCAGCTTAGCACAGCAAGAGACCCAGTACTTC. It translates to CASSLAQQETQYF.

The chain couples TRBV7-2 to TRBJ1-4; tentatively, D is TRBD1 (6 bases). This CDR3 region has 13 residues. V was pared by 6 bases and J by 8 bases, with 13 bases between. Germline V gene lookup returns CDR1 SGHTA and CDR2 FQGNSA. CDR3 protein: CASRGGDWEKLFF. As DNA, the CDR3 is TGTGCCAGCAGAGGGGGGGACTGGGAAAAACTGTTTTTT.

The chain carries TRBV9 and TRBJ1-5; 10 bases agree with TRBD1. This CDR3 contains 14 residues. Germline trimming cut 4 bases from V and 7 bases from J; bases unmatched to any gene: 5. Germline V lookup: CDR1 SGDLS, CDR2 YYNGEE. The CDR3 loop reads CASSTRDRGQPQHF. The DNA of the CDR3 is TGTGCCAGCAGCACCCGGGACAGGGGACAGCCCCAGCATTTT.

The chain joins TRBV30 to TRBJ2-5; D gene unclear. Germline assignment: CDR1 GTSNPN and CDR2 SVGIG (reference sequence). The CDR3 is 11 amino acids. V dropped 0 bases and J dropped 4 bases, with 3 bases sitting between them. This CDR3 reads CAWSVAETQYF. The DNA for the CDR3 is TGTGCCTGGAGTGTAGCAGAGACCCAGTACTTC.

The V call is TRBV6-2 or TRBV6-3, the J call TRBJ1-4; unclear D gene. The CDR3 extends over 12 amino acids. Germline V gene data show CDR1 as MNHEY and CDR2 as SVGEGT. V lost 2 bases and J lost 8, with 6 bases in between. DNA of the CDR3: TGTGCCAGCAGTTACGGGGAGGAAAAACTGTTTTTT. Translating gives CASSYGEEKLFF.

The DNA for the CDR3 is TGTGCCAGCAGTTATCTCGCAGGGGTGGAGACCCAGTACTTC. This gives the protein CASSYLAGVETQYF. The chain uses TRBV6-5 and TRBJ2-5, with D maybe TRBD1 (6 bases). With 3 bases removed from V and 5 bases from J, the gap between germline ends came to 13 bases. Germline-derived CDR1 and CDR2 are MNHEY and SVGAGI. CDR3 length: 14 amino acids.

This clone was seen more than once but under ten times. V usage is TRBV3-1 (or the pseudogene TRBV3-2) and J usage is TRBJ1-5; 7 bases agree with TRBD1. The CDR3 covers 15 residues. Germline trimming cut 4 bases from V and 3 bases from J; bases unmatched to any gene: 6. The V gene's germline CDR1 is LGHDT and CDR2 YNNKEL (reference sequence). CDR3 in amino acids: CASSPAGTDNQPQHF. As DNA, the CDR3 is TGTGCCAGCAGCCCCGCCGGGACAGACAATCAGCCCCAGCATTTT.

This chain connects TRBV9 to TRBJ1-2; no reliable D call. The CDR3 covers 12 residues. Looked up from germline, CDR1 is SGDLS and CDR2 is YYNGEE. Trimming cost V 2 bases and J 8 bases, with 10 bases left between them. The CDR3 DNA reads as TGTGCCAGCAGCGTGGAGGGTTGGGGCTACACCTTC. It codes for CASSVEGWGYTF.

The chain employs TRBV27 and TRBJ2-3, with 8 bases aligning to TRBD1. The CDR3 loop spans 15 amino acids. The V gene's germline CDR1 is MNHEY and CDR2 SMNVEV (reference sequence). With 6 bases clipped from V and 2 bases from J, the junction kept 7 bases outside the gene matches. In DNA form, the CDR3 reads TGTGCCAGCAGGCCTACAGGGGGGTTCACAGATACGCAGTATTTT. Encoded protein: CASRPTGGFTDTQYF.

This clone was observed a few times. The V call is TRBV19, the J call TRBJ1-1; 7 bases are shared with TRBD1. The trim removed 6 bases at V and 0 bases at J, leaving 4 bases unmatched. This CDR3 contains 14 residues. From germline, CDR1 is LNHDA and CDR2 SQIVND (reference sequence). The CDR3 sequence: CASSLGQLNTEAFF. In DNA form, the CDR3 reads TGTGCCAGTAGCCTGGGACAGCTGAACACTGAAGCTTTCTTT.

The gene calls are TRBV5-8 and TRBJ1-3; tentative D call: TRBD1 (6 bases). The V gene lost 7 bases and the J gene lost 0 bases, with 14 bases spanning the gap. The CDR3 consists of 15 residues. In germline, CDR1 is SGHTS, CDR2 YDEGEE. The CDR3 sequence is CASALGASSGNTIYF. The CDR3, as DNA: TGTGCCAGCGCCCTGGGGGCTAGCTCTGGAAACACCATATATTTT.

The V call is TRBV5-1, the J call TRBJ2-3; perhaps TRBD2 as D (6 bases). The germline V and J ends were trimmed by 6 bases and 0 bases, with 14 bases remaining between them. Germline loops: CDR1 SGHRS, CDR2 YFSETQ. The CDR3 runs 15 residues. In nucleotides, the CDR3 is TGCGCCAGCACCTTTGTGGCGGGGAGCACAGATACGCAGTATTTT. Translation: CASTFVAGSTDTQYF. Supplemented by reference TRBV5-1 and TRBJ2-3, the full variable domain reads KAGVTQTPRYLIKTRGQQVTLSCSPISGHRSVSWYQQTPGQGLQFLFEYFSETQRNKGNFPGRFSGRQFSNSRSEMNVSTLELGDSALYLCASTFVAGSTDTQYFGPGTRLTVL.

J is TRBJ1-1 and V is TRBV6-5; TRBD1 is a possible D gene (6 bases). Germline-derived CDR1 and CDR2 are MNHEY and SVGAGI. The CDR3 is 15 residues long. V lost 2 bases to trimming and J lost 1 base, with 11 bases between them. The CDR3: CASSYLTGPNTEAFF. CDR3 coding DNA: TGTGCCAGCAGTTACCTTACAGGGCCGAACACTGAAGCTTTCTTT.

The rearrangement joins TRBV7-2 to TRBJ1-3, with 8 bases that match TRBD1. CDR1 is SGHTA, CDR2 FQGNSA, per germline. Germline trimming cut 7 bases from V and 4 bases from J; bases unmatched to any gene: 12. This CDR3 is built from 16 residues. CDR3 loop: CASTSPQGAPGNTIYF. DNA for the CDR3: TGTGCCAGCACCTCCCCCCAGGGGGCGCCAGGAAACACCATATATTTT.

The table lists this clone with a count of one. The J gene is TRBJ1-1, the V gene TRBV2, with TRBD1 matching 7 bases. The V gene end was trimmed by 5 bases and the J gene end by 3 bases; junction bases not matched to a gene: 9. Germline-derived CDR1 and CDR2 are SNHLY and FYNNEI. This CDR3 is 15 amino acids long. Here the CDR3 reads CASSQIRDRHTEAFF. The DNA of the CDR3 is TGTGCCAGCAGTCAGATCCGGGACAGACACACTGAAGCTTTCTTT.